The sample holds a few counts of the clone carrying this TCR beta chain. Its cognate antigen is unknown. This entry is derived from a study of T cell repertoires in cytomegalovirus infection. TCRdb reprocessed the reads via MiXCR and lists one record per CDR3 protein. The table includes approximately 500,000 distinct CDR3 sequences, roughly a third detected once. The V gene lost 3 bases and the J gene lost 5 bases, with 19 bases spanning the gap. This CDR3 spans 16 amino acids. CDR1 and CDR2 from the germline V gene are ENHRY and SYGVKD. This specimen consisted of cultured PBMCs, obtained from culture after CMV antigen stimulation. The chain carries TRBV10-3 and TRBJ1-1, with D possibly being TRBD1 (5 bases). The receptor comes from a human donor in good health (CMV status not recorded). Some clones in this sample may be carry-over from other donors' samples. The CDR3 DNA is TGTGCCATCAGTGACTTCCCGGGATTCGGGGGGACTGAAGCTTTCTTT. Its protein product is CAISDFPGFGGTEAFF.